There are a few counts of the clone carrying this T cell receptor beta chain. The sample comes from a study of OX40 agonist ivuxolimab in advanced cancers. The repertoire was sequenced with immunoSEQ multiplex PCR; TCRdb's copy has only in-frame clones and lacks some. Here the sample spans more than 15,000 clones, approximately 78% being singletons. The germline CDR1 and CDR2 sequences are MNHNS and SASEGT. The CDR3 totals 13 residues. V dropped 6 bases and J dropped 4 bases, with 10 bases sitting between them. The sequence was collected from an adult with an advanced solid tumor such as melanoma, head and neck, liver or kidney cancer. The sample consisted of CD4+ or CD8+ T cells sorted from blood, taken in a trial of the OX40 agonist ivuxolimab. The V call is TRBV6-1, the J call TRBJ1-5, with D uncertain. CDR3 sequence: CASRATGNQPQHF. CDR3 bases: TGTGCCAGCAGAGCGACGGGAAATCAGCCCCAGCATTTT.